The present TCR beta chain was sequenced within a study of cytomegalovirus exposure and HLA in healthy donors. CDR1 is SGHDT, CDR2 YYEEEE, per germline. There are 14 residues in the CDR3. The V and J ends lost 0 bases and 9 bases respectively, with 13 bases between them. The PCR was carried out with 60 Vbeta primers and 13 Jbeta primers. Method: immunoSEQ multiplex PCR; TCRdb's copy keeps in-frame clones and lacks some. The sample shows about 180,000 clones, over 65% of them seen only once. The receptor was derived from a man between 60 and 75 years old in good health and CMV-seronegative. The chain recombines TRBV5-6 with TRBJ2-1, with D unresolved. The specimen sequenced was PBMCs. The CDR3 region has the DNA TGTGCCAGCAGCTTGGATGGCAGGATAGGTGAGCAGTTCTTC. It translates to CASSLDGRIGEQFF.